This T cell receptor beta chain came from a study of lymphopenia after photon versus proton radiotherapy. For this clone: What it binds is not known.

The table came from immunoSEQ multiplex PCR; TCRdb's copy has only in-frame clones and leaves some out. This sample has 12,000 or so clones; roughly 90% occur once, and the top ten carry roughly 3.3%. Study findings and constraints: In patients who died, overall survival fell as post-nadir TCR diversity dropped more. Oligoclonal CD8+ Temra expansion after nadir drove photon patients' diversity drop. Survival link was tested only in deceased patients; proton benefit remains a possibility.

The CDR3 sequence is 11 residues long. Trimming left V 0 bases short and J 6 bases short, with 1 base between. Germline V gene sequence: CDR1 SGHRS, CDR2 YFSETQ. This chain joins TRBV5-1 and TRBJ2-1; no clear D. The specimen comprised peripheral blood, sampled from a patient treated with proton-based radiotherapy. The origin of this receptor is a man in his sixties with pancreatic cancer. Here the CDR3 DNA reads TGCGCCAGCAGCTTGGGCAATGAGCAGTTCTTC. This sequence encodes CASSLGNEQFF.